This TCR beta chain appears in the sequencing data of a study of T cells in Graves' hyperthyroidism and ophthalmopathy. This clonotype showed up many times. The antigen is undetermined. TCR beta CDR3 region amplification was performed from RNA transcripts. TCR CDR3 underwent first-round RT-PCR with the HTBI primer set. TCRdb reprocessed the multiplex PCR reads via MiXCR and lists one record per CDR3 protein. The sample consists of over 350,000 distinct CDR3 sequences, over 12% of them appearing once. The CDR3 is 11 amino acids. Trimming left V 3 bases short and J 6 bases short, with 5 bases between. Germline values: CDR1 LGHDT, CDR2 YNNKEL (reference sequence). Exclusion of a patient resulted from uncontrolled infection, other autoimmune disease, pregnancy or lactation. General observations from the study: Most clonotypes expanded in the thyroid (above 0.001) were also present in blood.

This sequence was found in a man aged 18-30 years with Graves' ophthalmopathy. Sequenced: blood. The chain has TRBV3-1 and TRBJ1-1; D gene ambiguous. The CDR3 DNA sequence: TGTGCCAGCAGCCACACGTCTGAAGCTTTCTTT. This gives the protein CASSHTSEAFF.